This paragraph reports one T cell receptor beta chain. This entry comes from a study of blood T cell repertoires in COVID-19. Looking at the study overall: Acute-phase and convalescent COVID-19 samples originated in the United States, Italy and Spain. In each case, the material was cDNA or gDNA derived from T cells, B-cell-depleted T cells, or PBMCs.

Germline lookup yields CDR1 LNHDA and CDR2 SQIVND (reference sequence). The CDR3 loop spans 17 amino acids. Trimming pared 3 bases from V and 1 base from J, leaving 15 bases between. Authors' analysis steps: How many nucleated cells were present was estimated from reference gene primer amplification. Produced via immunoSEQ multiplex PCR; TCRdb's table is partial and in-frame only. V and J calls plus clone size are reproduced from that table; the DNA served to infer D and trimming. The top ten hold about 35% of the sample, which has 37,000 or so clones, just under 80% seen once. The receptor's source is a man aged 55 to 70 with acute or convalescent COVID-19. The rearrangement links TRBV19 to TRBJ2-2; D perhaps matches TRBD2 (5 bases). The sample consisted of peripheral blood. The CDR3 is CASSMSVVGLNTGELFF. The CDR3 bases are TGTGCCAGTAGTATGTCGGTTGTTGGACTGAACACCGGGGAGCTGTTTTTT.